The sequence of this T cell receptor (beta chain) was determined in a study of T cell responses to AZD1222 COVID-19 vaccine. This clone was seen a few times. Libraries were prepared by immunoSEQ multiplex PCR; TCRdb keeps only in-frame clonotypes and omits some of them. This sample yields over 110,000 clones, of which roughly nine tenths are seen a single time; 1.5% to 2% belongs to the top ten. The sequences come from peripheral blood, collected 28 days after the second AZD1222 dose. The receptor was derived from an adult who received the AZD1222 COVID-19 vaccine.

This CDR3 reads CASSLGGTGNTIYF. CDR3 sequence (DNA): TGTGCCAGCAGCTTGGGGGGTACTGGAAACACCATATATTTT. The chain carries TRBV11-2 and TRBJ1-3, with D possibly TRBD1 on 5 matching bases. Germline-derived CDR1 and CDR2 are SGHAT and FQNNGV. The CDR3 contains 14 residues. Trimming left V 3 bases short and J 2 bases short, with 8 bases between.